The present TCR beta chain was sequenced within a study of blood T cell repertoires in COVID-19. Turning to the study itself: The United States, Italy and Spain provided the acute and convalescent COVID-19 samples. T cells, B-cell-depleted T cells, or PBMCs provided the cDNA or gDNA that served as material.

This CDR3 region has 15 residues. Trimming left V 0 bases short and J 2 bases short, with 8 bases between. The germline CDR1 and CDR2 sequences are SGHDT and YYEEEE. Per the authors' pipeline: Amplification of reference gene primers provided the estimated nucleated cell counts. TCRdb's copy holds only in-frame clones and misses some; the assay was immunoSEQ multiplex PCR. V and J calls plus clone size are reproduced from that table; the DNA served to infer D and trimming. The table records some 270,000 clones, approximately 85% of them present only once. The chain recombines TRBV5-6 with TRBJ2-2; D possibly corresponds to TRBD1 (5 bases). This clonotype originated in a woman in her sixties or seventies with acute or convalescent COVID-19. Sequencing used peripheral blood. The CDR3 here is CASSLEWGNTGELFF. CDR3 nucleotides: TGTGCCAGCAGCTTGGAGTGGGGCAACACCGGGGAGCTGTTTTTT.